The 8 T cell receptor beta chains below were found in one sample sequenced in a study of monozygotic twins with inflammatory bowel disease. TCRdb reanalyzed the 5' RACE reads, giving one entry per CDR3 protein sequence and no DNA. This sample contains 300,000 to 350,000 distinct CDR3 sequences. The sample taken for sequencing was blood. Receptors originate from a human donor with ulcerative colitis or Crohn's disease, or a healthy co-twin of an affected twin (not recorded which).

The chain has TRBV5-1 and TRBJ2-3; checking the TCRdb D call of TRBD2 is not possible without DNA. CDR3 length equals 15 residues. In germline, CDR1 is SGHRS, CDR2 YFSETQ. CDR3 residues: CASREPGLRTDTQYF.

This chain links TRBV7-2 with TRBJ2-7. Germline CDR1 SGHTA, CDR2 FQGNSA. This CDR3 region has 13 residues. CDR3 amino acids: CASSLSIVDEQYF.

This chain uses TRBV20-1 with TRBJ1-5. Germline loops: CDR1 DFQATT, CDR2 SNEGSKA (reference sequence). The CDR3 has 14 residues. The CDR3 sequence is CSAKDRRGNQPQHF.

This chain joins TRBV6-1 and TRBJ1-1; TCRdb's D call, TRBD1, is unchecked because there is no DNA. The CDR3 sequence is 15 residues long. Looked up from germline, CDR1 is MNHNS and CDR2 is SASEGT. CDR3 sequence reads: CASRIKQGAVTEAFF.

The V gene is TRBV21-1, the J gene TRBJ1-5. TRBV21-1 is a known pseudogene. CDR3 length: 15 residues. The CDR3: CASSKVTVHRQPQHF.

The rearrangement links TRBV24-1 to TRBJ2-3. This CDR3 is 11 amino acids long. Looked up from germline, CDR1 is KGHDR and CDR2 is SFDVKD. CDR3: CATGNTDTQYF.

The chain uses TRBV20-1 and TRBJ2-7. The germline V gene encodes CDR1 DFQATT and CDR2 SNEGSKA (reference sequence). The CDR3 contains 15 residues. CDR3 protein: CSAVADSLPSYEQYF.

V and J are TRBV7-2 and TRBJ2-7. The germline V gene has CDR1 SGHTA and CDR2 FQGNSA. The CDR3 is 14 amino acids. The CDR3 region is CASSLDPTVNEQYF.